This TCR beta chain is from a study of identifying expanded T cells in peripheral blood. TCRdb's table, derived via immunoSEQ multiplex PCR, lists solely in-frame clones and lacks some. In the table there are around 120,000 clones, roughly 89% of which are singletons. Points from the study as a whole: Technical replicates showed approximately 1.2 changed clones; about 2 weeks about 16.4; four weeks 19. Variance in clone template counts between approximately two-week samples significantly increased with total template count across all healthy donors.

Collection occurred without any documented infections or immune events in donors. As regards this clone: Its antigen remains unidentified.

Germline values: CDR1 MDHEN, CDR2 SYDVKM. V was cut by 5 bases and J by 0 bases, with 10 bases left in between. The CDR3 is 14 amino acids. This receptor was identified in a person aged 18 to 75 in good health. Sequencing was carried out using blood. This chain uses TRBV28 with TRBJ1-1; D remains unclear. The CDR3 loop is CASSGLELNTEAFF. As DNA, the CDR3 is TGTGCCAGCAGTGGCCTTGAACTGAACACTGAAGCTTTCTTT.